This TCR beta chain emerged from a study of a mutant IDH1 vaccine in newly diagnosed glioma. Study-wide context: Patients received vaccination from 4-6 weeks after radiotherapy alone, or with temozolomide cycles. Visit V13 took place at week 47, and visit V12 happened at week 35. Antecedent treatment encompassed radiotherapy, temozolomide, or their combination; the majority received both.

Time point given: week 47, end of study. It was 300 ug of mutant IDH1 20-mer peptide that made up each vaccine dose, given with topical imiquimod. Donor tumors were new WHO grade 3 or 4 IDH1-mutant, ATRX-lost astrocytomas. Comment on this clone: Its matching antigen is unknown.

This table comes from immunoSEQ multiplex PCR, and its TCRdb copy is limited to in-frame clones, with some not included. The table has about 94,000 clones, just under 90% seen once. The CDR3 consists of 15 residues. In germline, CDR1 is LGHNA, CDR2 YNFKEQ. V was pared by 5 bases and J by 3 bases, with 17 bases between. V gene TRBV4-2 combines with J gene TRBJ2-7; D is possibly TRBD2 (6 bases). The specimen comprised PBMCs, sampled from a glioma patient whose treatment included an IDH1 peptide vaccine. The receptor was derived from a woman aged 45 to 65 with glioma. The CDR3 reads CASSVAWDSDYEQYF. CDR3 in DNA: TGTGCCAGCAGCGTTGCTTGGGACTCAGACTACGAGCAGTACTTC.